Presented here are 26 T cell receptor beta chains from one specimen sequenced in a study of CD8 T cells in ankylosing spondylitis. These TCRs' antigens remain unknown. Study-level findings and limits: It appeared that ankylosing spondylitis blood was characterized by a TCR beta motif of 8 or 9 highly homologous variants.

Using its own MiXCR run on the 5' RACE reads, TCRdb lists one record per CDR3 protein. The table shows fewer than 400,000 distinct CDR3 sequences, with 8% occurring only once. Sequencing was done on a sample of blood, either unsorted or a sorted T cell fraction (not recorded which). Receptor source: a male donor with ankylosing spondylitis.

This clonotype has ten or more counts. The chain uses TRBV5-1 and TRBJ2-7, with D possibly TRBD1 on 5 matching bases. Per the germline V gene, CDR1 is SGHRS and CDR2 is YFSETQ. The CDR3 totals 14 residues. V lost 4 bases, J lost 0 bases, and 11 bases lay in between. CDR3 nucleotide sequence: TGCGCCAGCAGCACACAGGTGAACTCCTACGAGCAGTACTTC. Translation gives CASSTQVNSYEQYF.

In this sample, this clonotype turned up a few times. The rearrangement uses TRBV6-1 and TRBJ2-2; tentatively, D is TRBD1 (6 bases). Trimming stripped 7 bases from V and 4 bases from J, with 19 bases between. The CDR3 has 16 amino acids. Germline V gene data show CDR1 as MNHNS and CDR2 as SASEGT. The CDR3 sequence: CASTLYGTRGTGELFF. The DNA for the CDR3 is TGTGCCAGCACCCTATATGGGACACGGGGCACCGGGGAGCTGTTTTTT.

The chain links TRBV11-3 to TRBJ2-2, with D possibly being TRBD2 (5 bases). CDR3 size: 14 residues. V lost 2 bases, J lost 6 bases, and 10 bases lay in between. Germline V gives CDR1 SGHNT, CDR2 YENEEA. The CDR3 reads CASSLFLGAGELFF. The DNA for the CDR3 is TGTGCCAGCAGCTTATTTTTGGGAGCCGGGGAGCTGTTTTTT.

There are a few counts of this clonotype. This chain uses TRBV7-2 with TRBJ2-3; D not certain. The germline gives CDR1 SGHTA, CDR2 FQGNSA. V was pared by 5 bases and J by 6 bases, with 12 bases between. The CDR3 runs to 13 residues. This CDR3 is CASSRGPSDTQYF. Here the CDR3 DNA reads TGTGCCAGCAGCCGAGGACCGTCTGATACGCAGTATTTT.

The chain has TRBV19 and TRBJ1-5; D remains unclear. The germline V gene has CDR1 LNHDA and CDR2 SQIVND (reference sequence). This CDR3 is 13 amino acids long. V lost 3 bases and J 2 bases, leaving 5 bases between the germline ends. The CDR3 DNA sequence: TGTGCCAGTAGTATCGTGGGCAATCAGCCCCAGCATTTT. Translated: CASSIVGNQPQHF.

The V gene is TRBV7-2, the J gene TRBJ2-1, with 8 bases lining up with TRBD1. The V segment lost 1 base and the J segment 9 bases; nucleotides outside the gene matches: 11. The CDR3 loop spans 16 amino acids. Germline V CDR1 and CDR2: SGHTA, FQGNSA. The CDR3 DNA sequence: TGTGCCAGCAGCTTAGTAGGGGGACAGGTGTTAGTTGAGCAGTTCTTC. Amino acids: CASSLVGGQVLVEQFF.

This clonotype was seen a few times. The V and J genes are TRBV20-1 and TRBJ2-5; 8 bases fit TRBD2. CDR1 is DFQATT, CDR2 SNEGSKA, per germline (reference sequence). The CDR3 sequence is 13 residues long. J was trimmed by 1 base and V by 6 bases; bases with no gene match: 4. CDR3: CSAVSGIQETQYF. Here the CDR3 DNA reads TGCAGTGCCGTTAGCGGGATCCAAGAGACCCAGTACTTC.

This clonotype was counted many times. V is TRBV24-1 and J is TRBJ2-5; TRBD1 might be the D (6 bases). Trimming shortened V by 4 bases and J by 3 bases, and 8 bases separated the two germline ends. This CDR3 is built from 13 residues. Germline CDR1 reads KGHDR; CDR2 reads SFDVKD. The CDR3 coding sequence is TGTGCCACCAGTGAGGACAGAAAAGAGACCCAGTACTTC. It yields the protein CATSEDRKETQYF.

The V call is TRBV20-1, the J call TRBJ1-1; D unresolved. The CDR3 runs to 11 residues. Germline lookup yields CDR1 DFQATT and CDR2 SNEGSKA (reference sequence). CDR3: CSGGMNTEAFF. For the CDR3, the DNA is TGCAGCGGCGGTATGAACACTGAAGCTTTCTTT.

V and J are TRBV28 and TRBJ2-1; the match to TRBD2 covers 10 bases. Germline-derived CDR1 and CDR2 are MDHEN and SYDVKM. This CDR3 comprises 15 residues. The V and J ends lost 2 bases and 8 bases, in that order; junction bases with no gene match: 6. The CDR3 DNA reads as TGTGCCAGCAGTTTAGGACTAGCGGCAGTCGATGAGCAGTTCTTC. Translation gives CASSLGLAAVDEQFF.

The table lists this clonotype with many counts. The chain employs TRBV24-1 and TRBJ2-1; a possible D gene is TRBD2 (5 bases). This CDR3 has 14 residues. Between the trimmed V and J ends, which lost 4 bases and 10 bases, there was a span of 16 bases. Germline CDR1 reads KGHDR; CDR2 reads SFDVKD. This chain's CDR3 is CATSERTPREEQFF. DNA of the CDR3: TGTGCCACCAGTGAGCGGACCCCCCGGGAAGAGCAGTTCTTC.

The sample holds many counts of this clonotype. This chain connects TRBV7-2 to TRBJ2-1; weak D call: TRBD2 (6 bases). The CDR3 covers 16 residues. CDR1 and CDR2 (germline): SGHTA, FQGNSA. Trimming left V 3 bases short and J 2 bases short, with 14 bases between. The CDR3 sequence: CASSFPLALAYNEQFF. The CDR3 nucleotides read TGTGCCAGCAGCTTTCCTCTAGCGTTAGCCTACAATGAGCAGTTCTTC.

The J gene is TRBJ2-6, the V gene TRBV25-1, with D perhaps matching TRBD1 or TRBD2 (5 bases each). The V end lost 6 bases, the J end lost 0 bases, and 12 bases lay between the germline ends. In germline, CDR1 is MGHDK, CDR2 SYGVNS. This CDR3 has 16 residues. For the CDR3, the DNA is TGTGCCAGCAGAGGGACGGACGGCTCTGGGGCCAACGTCCTGACTTTC. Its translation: CASRGTDGSGANVLTF.

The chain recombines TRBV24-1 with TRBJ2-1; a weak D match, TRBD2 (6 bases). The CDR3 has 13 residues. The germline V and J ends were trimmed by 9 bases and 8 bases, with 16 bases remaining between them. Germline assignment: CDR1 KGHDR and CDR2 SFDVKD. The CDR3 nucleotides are TGTGCCACCGCACGGGAGCTTGGGTATGAGCAGTTCTTC. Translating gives CATARELGYEQFF.

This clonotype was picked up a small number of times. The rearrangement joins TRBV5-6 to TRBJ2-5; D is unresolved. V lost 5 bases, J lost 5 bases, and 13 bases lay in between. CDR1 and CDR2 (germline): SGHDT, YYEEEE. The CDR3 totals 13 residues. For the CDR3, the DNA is TGTGCCAGCAGTCGGTTCGAGAGGGAGACCCAGTACTTC. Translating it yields CASSRFERETQYF.

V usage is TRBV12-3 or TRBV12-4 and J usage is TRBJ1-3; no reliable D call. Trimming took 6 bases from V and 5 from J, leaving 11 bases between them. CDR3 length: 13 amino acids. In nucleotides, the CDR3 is TGTGCCAGCAGCCCCGACCTTAGAAACACCATATATTTT. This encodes CASSPDLRNTIYF.

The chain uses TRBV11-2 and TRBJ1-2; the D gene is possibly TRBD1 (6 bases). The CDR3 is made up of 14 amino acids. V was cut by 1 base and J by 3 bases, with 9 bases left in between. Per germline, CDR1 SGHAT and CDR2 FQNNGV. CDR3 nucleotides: TGTGCCAGCAGCTTAGTAGGGGGAGACTATGGCTACACCTTC. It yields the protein CASSLVGGDYGYTF.

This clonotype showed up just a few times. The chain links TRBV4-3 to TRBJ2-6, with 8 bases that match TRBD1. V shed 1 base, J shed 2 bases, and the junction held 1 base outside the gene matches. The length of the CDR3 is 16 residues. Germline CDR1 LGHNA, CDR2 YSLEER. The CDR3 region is CASSQADRAGANVLTF. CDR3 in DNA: TGCGCCAGCAGCCAAGCGGACAGGGCTGGGGCCAACGTCCTGACTTTC.

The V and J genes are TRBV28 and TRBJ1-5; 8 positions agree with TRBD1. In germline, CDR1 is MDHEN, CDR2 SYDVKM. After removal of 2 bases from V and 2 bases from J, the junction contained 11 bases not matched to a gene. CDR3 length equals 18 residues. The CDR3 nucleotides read TGTGCCAGCAGTTTAATCCGGGACAGGCTACCCGGCAATCAGCCCCAGCATTTT. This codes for CASSLIRDRLPGNQPQHF.

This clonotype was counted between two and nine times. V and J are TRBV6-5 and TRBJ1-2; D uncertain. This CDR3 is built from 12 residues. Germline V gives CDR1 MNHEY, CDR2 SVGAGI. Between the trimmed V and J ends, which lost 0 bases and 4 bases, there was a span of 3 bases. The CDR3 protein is CASSYSGYGYTF. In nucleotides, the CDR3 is TGTGCCAGCAGTTACTCAGGCTATGGCTACACCTTC.

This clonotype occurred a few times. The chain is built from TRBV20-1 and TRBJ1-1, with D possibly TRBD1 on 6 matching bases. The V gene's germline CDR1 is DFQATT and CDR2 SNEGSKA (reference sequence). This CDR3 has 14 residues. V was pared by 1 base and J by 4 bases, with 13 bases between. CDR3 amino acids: CSARGGDKRTEAFF. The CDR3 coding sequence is TGCAGTGCTAGAGGAGGGGACAAGCGCACTGAAGCTTTCTTT.

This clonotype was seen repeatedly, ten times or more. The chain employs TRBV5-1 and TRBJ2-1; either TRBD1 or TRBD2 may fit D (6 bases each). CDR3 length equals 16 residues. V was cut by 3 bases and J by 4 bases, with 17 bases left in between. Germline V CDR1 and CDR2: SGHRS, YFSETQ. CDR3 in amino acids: CASSWGAGSVYNEQFF. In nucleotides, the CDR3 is TGCGCCAGCAGCTGGGGGGCGGGGTCGGTGTACAATGAGCAGTTCTTC.

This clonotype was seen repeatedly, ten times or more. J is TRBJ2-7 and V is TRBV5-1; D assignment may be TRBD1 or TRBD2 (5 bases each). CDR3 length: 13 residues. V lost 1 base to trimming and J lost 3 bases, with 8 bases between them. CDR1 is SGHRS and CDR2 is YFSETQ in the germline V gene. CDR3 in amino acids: CASSLTGGYEQYF. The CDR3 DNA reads TGCGCCAGCAGCTTGACAGGAGGCTACGAGCAGTACTTC.

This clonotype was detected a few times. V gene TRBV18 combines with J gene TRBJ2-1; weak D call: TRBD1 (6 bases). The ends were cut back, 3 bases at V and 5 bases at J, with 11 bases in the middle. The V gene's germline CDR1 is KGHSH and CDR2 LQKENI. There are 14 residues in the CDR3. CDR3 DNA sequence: TGTGCCAGCTCACCGGGGGCAGACCACAATGAGCAGTTCTTC. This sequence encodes CASSPGADHNEQFF.

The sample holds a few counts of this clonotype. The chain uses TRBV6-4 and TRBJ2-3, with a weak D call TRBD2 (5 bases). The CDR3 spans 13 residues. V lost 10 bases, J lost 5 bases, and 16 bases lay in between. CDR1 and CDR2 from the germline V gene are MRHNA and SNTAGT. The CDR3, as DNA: TGTGCCACCGCCCGGGAACTAGGAGATACGCAGTATTTT. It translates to CATARELGDTQYF.

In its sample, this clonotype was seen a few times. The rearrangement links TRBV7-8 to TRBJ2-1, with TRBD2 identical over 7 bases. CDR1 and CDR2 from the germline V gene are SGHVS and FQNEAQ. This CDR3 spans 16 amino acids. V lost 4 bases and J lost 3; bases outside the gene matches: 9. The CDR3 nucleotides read TGTGCCAGCAGCTCGAGGGTGGGGGACTACTACAATGAGCAGTTCTTC. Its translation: CASSSRVGDYYNEQFF. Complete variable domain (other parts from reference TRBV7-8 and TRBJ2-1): GAGVSQSPRYKVAKRGQDVALRCDPISGHVSLFWYQQALGQGPEFLTYFQNEAQLDKSGLPSDRFFAERPEGSVSTLKIQRTQQEDSAVYLCASSSRVGDYYNEQFFGPGTRLTVL.